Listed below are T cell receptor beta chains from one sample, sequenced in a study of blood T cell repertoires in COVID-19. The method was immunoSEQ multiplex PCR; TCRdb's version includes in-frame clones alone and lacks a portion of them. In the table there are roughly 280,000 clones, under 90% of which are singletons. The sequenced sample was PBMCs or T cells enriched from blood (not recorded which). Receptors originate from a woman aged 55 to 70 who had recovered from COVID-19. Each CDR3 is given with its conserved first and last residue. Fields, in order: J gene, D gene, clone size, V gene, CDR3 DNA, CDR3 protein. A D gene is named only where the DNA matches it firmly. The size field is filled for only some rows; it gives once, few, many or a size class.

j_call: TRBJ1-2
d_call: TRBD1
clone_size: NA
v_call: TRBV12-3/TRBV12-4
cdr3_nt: TGTGCCAGCAGCCCAACAGGGGATTATGGCTACACCTTC
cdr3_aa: CASSPTGDYGYTF

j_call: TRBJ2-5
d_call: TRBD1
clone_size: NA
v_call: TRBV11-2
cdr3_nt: TGTGCCAGCAGTATAGACAGGGGGTGGGAGACCCAGTACTTC
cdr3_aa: CASSIDRGWETQYF

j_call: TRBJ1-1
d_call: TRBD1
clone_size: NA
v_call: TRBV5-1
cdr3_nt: TGCGCCAGTAAGACAGGGGTTTCGACTGAAGCTTTCTTT
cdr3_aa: CASKTGVSTEAFF

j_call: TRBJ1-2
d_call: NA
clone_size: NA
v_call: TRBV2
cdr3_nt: TGTGCCAGCAGTGCCACAGGGAGCTATGGCTACACCTTC
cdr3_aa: CASSATGSYGYTF

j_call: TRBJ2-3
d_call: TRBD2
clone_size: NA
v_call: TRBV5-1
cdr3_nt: TGCGCCAGCAGCCCTAGCGGGGGATCCGGGGATACGCAGTATTTT
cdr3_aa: CASSPSGGSGDTQYF

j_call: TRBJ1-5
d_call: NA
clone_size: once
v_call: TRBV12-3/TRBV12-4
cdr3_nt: TGTGCCAGCAGCGACTCGGGTCGTCAGCCCCAGCATTTT
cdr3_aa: CASSDSGRQPQHF

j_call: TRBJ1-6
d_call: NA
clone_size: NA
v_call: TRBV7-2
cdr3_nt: TGTGCCAGCAGCTTAGCGTCCCGAGCTTCACCCCTCCACTTT
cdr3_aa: CASSLASRASPLHF

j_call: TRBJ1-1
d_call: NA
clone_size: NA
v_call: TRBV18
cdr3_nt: TGTGCCAGCTCACCAAGGGACATCATGAACACTGAAGCTTTCTTT
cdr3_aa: CASSPRDIMNTEAFF

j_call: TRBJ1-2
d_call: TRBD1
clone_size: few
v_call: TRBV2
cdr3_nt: TGTGCCAGCAGTGAACCGGACAGGGGTGACTATGGCTACACCTTC
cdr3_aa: CASSEPDRGDYGYTF

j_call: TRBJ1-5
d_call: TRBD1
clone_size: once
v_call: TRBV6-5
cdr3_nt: TGTGCCAGCAGTTCCGGGACAGGGGGCAATGTAGCCCAGCATTTT
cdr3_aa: CASSSGTGGNVAQHF

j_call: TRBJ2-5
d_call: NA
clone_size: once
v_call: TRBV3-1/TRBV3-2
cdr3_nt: TGTGCCAGCAGCCAAGGCGGGGTAGGGACCCAGTACTTC
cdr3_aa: CASSQGGVGTQYF

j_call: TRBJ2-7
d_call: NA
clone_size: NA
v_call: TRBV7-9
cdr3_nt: TGTGCCAGCAGCTTAGATCAGGGTTACGAGCAGTACTTC
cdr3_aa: CASSLDQGYEQYF

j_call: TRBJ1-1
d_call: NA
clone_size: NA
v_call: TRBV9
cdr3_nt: TGTGCCAGCAGTGGTCCAGAGGCTTATGAAGCTTTCTTT
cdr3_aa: CASSGPEAYEAFF

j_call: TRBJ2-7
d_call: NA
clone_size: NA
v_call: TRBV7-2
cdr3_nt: TGTGCCAGCAGCTTAGCTGGCGGGGCCTACGAGCAGTACTTC
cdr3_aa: CASSLAGGAYEQYF

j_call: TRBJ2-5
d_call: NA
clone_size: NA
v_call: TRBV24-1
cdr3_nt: TGTGCCACCAGTGACGCCAGGGTTCTCGAGACCCAGTACTTC
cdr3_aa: CATSDARVLETQYF

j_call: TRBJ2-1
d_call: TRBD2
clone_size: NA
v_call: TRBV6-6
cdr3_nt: TGTGCCAGCAGTTCCGGGGGGACTAGCGGTTCTTATGAGCAGTTCTTC
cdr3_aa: CASSSGGTSGSYEQFF

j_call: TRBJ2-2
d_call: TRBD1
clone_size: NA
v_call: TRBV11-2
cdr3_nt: TGTGCCAGCAGCCCCCCCCGACGCGGGACAGGGAAGGACACCGGGGAGCTGTTTTTT
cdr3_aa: CASSPPRRGTGKDTGELFF

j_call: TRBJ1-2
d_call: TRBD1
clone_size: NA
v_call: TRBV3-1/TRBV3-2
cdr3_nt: TGTGCCAGCAGGAGACAGGGGGATGGCTACACCTTC
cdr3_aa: CASRRQGDGYTF

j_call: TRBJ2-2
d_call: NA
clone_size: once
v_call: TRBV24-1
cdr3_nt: TGTGCCACCAGTGATTCCAAGGACTGGGTTGGCGGGGAGCTGTTTTTT
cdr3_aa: CATSDSKDWVGGELFF

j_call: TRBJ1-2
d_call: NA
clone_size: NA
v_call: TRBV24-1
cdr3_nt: TGTGCCACCAGTGAAACGGAGACAGCATATGGCTACACCTTC
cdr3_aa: CATSETETAYGYTF

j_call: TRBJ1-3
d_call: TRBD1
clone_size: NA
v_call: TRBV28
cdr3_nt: TGTGCCAGCCTTAGGGGGCTTGGAAACACCATATATTTT
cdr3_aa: CASLRGLGNTIYF

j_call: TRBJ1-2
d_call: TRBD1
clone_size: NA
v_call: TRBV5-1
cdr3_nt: TGCGCCAGCAGCTTAGGGACAGGGTACCCCCTCTATGGCTACACCTTC
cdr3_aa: CASSLGTGYPLYGYTF

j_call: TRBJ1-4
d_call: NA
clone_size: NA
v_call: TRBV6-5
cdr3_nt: TGTGCCAGCCTCTCCGGGTCCCTTAATGAAAAACTGTTTTTT
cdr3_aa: CASLSGSLNEKLFF

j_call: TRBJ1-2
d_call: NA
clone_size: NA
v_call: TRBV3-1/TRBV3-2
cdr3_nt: TGTGCCAGCAGCCAAGTGGCAGTAACTGGCTACACCTTC
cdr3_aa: CASSQVAVTGYTF

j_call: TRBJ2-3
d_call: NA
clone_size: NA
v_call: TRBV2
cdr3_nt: TGTGCCAGCAGAAGACAGGGCACAGATACGCAGTATTTT
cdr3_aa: CASRRQGTDTQYF

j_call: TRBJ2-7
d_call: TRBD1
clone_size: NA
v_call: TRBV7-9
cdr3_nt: TGTGCCAGCAGCCAGAGGGTTCTCGGGACAGAAAACTACGAGCAGTACTTC
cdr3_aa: CASSQRVLGTENYEQYF

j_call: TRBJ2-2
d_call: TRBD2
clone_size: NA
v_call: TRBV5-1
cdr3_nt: TGCGCCAGCAGCTTGAAGCTAGCGGGAGGGCTGAACACCGGGGAGCTGTTTTTT
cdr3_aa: CASSLKLAGGLNTGELFF

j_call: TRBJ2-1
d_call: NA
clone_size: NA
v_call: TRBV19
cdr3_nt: TGTGCCGGCACCCGGGGTGGGGGGGCCTCCTACAATGAGCAGTTCTTC
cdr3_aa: CAGTRGGGASYNEQFF

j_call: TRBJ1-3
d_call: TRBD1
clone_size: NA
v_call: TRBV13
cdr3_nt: TGTGCCAGCTCCCCGAACAGGGGGTCTTATGGAAACACCATATATTTT
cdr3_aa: CASSPNRGSYGNTIYF

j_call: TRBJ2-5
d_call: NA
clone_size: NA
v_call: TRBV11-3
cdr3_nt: TGTGCCAGCAAACCAGGGGGGTGGGAGCGTCAAGAGACCCAGTACTTC
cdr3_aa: CASKPGGWERQETQYF

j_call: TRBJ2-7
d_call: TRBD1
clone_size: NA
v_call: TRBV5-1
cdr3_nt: TGCGCCAGCAGGCCCGGGACAGAGGCCTACGAGCAGTACTTC
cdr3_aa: CASRPGTEAYEQYF

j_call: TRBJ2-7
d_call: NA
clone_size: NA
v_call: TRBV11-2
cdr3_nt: TGTGCCAGCAGCTGGACAGTCTCCTACGAGCAGTACTTC
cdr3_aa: CASSWTVSYEQYF

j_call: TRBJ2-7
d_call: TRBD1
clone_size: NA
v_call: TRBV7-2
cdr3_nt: TGTGCCAGCAGCACGAATCAGGACAGGACTTACGAGCAGTACTTC
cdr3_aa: CASSTNQDRTYEQYF

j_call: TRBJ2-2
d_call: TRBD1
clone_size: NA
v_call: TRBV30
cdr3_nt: TGTGCCAGACGGGCCGGGACAGCCAACACCGGGGAGCTGTTTTTT
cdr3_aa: CARRAGTANTGELFF

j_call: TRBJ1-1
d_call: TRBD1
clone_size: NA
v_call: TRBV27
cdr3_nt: TGTGCCAGCAGTTTATTCCCGGGACAGGGGAGCCCGAACACTGAAGCTTTCTTT
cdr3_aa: CASSLFPGQGSPNTEAFF

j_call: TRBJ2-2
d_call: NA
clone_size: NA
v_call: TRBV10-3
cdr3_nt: TGTGCCATCAGCACGGGGATACAGAACACCGGGGAGCTGTTTTTT
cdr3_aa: CAISTGIQNTGELFF

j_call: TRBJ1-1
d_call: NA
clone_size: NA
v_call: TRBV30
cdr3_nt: TGTGCCTGGAGGGGACAAGCGGGGACTGAAGCTTTCTTT
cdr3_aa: CAWRGQAGTEAFF

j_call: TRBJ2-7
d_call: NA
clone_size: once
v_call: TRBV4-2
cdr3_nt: TGTGCCAGCAGCCAAGATTCATCGGGGGTGCAGTACTTC
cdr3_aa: CASSQDSSGVQYF

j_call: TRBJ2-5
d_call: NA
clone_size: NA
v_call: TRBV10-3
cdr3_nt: TGTGCCATCACGGACAGCCAAGAGACCCAGTACTTC
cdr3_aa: CAITDSQETQYF

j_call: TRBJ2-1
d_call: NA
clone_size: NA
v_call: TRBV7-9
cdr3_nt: TGTGCCAGCAGACCAAACCCCGGCTCCTACAATGAGCAGTTCTTC
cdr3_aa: CASRPNPGSYNEQFF

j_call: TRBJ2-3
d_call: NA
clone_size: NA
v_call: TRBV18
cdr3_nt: TGTGCCAGCTCACCGAGGTTGCGAGCGACAGTTCGGTCAGATACGCAGTATTTT
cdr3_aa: CASSPRLRATVRSDTQYF

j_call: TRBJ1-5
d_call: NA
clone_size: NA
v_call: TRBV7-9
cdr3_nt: TGTGCCAGCAGCTCCCCGGGGGGGGACAATCAGCCCCAGCATTTT
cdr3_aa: CASSSPGGDNQPQHF

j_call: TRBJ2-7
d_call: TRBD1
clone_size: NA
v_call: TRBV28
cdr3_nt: TGTGCCAGCAGTTTACAACGACAGGGGGCAGGCGAGCAGTACTTC
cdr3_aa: CASSLQRQGAGEQYF

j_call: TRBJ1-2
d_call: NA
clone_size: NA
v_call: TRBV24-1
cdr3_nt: TGTGCCACCAGCCCGGGCTATGGCTACACCTTC
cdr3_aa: CATSPGYGYTF